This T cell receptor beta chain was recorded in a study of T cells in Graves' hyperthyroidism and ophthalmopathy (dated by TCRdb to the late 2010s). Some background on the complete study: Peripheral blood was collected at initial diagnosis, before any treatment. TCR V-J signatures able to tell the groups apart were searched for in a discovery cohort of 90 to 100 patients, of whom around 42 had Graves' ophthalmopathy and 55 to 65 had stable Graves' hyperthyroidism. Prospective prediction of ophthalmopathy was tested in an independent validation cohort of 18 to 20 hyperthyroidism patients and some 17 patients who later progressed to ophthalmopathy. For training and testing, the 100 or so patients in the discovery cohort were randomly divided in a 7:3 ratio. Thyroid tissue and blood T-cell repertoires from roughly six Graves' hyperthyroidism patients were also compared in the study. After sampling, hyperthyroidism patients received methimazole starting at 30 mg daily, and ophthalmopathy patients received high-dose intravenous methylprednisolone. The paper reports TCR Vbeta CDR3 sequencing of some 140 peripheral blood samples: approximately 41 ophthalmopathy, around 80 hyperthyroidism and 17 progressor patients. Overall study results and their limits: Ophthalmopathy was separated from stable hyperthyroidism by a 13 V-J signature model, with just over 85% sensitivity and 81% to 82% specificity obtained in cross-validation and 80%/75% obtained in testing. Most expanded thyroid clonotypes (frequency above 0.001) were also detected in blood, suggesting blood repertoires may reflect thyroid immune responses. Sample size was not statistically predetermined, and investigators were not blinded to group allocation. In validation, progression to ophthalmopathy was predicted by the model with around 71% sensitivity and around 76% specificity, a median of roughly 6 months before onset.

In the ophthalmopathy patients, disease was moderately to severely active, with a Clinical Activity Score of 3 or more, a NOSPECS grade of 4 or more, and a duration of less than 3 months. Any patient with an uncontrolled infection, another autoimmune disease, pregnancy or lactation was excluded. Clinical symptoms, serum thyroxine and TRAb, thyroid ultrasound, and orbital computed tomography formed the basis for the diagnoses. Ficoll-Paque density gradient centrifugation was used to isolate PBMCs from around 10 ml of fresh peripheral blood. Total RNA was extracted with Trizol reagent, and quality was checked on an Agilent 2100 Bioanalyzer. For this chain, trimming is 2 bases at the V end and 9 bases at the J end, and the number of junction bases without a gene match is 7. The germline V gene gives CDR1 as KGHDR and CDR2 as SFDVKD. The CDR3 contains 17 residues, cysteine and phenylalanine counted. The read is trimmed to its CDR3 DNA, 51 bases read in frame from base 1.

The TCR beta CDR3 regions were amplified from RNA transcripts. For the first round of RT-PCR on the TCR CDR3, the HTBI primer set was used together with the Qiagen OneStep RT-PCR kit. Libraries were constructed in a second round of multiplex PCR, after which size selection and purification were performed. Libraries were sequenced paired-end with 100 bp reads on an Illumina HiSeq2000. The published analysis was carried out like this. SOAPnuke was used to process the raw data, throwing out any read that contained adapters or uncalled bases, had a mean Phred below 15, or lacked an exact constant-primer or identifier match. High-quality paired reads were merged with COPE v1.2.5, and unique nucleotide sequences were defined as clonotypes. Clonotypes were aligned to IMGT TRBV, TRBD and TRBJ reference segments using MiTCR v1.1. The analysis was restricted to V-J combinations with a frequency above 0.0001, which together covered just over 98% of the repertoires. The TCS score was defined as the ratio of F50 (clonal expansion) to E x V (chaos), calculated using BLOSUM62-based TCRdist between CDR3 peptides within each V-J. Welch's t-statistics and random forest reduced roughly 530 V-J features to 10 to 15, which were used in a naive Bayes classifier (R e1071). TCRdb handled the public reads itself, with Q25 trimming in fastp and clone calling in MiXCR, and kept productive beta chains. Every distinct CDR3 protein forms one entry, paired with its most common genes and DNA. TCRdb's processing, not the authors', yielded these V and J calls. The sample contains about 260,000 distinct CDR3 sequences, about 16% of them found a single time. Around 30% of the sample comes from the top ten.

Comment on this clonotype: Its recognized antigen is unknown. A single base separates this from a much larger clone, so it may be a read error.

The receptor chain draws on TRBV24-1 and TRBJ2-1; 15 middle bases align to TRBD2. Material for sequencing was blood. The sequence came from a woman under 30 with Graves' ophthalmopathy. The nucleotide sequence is TGTGCCACCAGTGATTCTGGGACTAGCGGGAGGATGGGTGAGCAGTTCTTC. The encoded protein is CATSDSGTSGRMGEQFF.